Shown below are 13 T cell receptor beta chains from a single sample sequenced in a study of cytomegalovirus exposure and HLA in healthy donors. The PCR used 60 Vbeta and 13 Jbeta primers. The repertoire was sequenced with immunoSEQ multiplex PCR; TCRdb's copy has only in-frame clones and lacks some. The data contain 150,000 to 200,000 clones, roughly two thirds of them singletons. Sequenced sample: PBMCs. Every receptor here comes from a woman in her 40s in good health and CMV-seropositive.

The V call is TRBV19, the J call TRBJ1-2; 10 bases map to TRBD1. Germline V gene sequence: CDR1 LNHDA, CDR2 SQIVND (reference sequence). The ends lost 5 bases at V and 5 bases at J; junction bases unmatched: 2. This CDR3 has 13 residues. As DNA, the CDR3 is TGTGCCAGTAGTGAGGACAGGGGGTATGGCTACACCTTC. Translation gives CASSEDRGYGYTF.

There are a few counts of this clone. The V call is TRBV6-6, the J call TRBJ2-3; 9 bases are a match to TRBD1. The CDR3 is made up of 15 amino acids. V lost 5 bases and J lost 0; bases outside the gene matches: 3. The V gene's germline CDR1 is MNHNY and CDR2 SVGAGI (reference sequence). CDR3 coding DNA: TGTGCCAGCAGTAAAGGACAGGGGAGCACAGATACGCAGTATTTT. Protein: CASSKGQGSTDTQYF.

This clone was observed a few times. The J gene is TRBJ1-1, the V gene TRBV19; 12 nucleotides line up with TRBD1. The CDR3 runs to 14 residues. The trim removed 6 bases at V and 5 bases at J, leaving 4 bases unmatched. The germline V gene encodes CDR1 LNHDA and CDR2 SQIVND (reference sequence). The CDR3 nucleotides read TGTGCCAGTAGGAGGGACAGGGGGCTTACTGAAGCTTTCTTT. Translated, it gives CASRRDRGLTEAFF.

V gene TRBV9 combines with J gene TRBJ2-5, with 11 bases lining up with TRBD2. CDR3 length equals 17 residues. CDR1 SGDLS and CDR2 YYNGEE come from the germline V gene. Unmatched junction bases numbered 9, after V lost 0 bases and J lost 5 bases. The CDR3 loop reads CASSVGIAGGPEETQYF. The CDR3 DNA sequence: TGTGCCAGCAGCGTAGGAATAGCGGGAGGGCCGGAGGAGACCCAGTACTTC.

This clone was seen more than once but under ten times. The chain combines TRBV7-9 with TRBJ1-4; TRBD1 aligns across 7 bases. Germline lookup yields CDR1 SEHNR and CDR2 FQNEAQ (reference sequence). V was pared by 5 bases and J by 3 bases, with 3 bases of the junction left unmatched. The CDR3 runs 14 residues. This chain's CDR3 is CASSTTGPNEKLFF. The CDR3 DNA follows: TGTGCCAGCAGCACGACAGGGCCTAATGAAAAACTGTTTTTT.

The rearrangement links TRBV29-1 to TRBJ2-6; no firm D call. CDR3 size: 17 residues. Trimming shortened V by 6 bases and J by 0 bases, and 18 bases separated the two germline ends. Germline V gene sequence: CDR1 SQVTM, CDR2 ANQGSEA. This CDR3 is CSVVTGDPNSGANVLTF. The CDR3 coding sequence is TGCAGCGTCGTCACCGGAGATCCAAACTCTGGGGCCAACGTCCTGACTTTC.

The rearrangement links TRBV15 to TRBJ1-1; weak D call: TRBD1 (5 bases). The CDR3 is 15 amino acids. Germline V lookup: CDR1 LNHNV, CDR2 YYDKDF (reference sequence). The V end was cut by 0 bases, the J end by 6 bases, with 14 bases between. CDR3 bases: TGTGCCACCAGCAGAGATCGGGGGGGTTGGGCTGAAGCTTTCTTT. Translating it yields CATSRDRGGWAEAFF.

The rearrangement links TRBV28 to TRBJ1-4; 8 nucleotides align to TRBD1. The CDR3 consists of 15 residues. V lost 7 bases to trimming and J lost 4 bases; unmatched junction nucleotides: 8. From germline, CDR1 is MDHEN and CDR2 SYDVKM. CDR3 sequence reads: CASTVPGQGNEKLFF. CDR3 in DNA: TGTGCCAGCACCGTCCCCGGACAGGGTAATGAAAAACTGTTTTTT.

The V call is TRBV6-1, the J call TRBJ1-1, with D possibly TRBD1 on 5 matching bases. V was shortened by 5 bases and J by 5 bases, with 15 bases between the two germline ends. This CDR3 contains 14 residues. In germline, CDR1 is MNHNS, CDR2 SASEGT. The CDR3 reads CASSYIRATTEAFF. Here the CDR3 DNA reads TGTGCCAGCAGTTATATCAGGGCAACTACTGAAGCTTTCTTT.

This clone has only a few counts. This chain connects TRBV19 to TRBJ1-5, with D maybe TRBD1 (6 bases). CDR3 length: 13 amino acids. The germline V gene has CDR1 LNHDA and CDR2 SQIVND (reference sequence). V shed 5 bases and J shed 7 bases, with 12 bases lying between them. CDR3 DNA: TGTGCCAGTAGTTCCTCTACAGGGCAGCCCCAGCATTTT. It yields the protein CASSSSTGQPQHF.

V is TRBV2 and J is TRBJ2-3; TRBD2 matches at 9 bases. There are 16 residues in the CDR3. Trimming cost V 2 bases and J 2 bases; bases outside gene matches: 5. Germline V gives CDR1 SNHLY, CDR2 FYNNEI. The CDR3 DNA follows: TGTGCCAGCAGTGAACACGGGACTAGCAACACAGATACGCAGTATTTT. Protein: CASSEHGTSNTDTQYF.

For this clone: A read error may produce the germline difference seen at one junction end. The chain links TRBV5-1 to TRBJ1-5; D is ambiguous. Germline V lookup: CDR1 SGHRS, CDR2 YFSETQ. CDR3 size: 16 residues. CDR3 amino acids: CASSSTPRGGNQPQNF. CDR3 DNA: TGCGCCAGCAGCTCGACTCCCCGAGGTGGCAATCAGCCCCAGAATTTT.

The CDR3 is CASIRGQGNEKLFF. The CDR3 DNA is TGTGCCAGCATTCGAGGACAGGGCAATGAAAAACTGTTTTTT. The rearrangement joins TRBV6-1 to TRBJ1-4; 8 bases match TRBD1. Germline CDR1 reads MNHNS; CDR2 reads SASEGT. This CDR3 is 14 amino acids long. The junction had 6 bases not matched to a gene; V was cut back by 7 bases and J by 5 bases.